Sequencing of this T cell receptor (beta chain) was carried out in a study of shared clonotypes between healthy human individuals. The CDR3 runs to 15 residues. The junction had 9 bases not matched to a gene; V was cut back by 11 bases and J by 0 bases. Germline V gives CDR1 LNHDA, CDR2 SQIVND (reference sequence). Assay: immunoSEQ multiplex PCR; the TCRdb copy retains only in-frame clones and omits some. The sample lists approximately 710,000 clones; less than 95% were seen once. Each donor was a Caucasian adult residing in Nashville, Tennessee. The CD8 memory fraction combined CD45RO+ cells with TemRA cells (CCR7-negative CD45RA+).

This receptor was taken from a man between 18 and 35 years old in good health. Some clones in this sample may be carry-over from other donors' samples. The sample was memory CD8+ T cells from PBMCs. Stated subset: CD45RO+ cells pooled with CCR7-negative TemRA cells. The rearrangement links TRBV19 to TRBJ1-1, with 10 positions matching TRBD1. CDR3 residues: CAEVRGQGMNTEAFF. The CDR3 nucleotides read TGTGCCGAAGTGAGGGGACAGGGGATGAACACTGAAGCTTTCTTT.